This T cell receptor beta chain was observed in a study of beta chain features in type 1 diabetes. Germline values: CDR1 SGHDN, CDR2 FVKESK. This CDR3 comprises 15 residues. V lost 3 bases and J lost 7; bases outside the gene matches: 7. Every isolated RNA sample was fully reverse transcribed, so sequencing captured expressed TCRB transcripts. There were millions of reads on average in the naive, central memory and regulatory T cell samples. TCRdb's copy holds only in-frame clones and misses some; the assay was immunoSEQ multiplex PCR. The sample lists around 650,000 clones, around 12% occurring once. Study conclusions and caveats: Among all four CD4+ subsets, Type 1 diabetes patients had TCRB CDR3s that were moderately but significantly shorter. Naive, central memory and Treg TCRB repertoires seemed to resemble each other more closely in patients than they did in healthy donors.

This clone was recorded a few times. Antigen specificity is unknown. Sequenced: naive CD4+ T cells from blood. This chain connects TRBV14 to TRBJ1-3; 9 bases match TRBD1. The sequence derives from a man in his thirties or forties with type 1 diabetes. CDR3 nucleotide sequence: TGTGCCAGCAGCCAGAGCCAAGGACAGGGGAACACCATATATTTT. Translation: CASSQSQGQGNTIYF.